These 31 T cell receptor beta chains originate from one sample sequenced in a study of blood T cell repertoires in COVID-19. TCRdb keeps only in-frame clones here, not all; method: immunoSEQ multiplex PCR. The profile shows about 170,000 clones, approximately 84% of them singletons. The sequencing sample was made of peripheral blood. These TCRs come from a man between 40 and 49 years old who had recovered from COVID-19.

This chain joins TRBV13 and TRBJ2-1; D might be TRBD2 (5 bases). Germline V lookup: CDR1 PRHDT, CDR2 FYEKMQ (reference sequence). The CDR3 covers 13 residues. V was trimmed by 1 base and J by 8 bases, leaving 9 bases between them. CDR3 in amino acids: CASSLERVYEQFF. The CDR3 coding sequence is TGTGCCAGCAGCTTAGAGAGGGTTTATGAGCAGTTCTTC.

The chain recombines TRBV27 with TRBJ2-1, with D possibly matching TRBD1 (5 bases). The CDR3 sequence is 12 residues long. Germline lookup yields CDR1 MNHEY and CDR2 SMNVEV (reference sequence). V lost 5 bases and J lost 5, with 7 bases in between. The CDR3 DNA reads as TGTGCCAGCAGTAGGGGAAACAATGAGCAGTTCTTC. This encodes CASSRGNNEQFF.

The V and J genes are TRBV11-2 and TRBJ2-3; 11 bases fit TRBD1. The junction had 9 bases not matched to a gene; V was cut back by 2 bases and J by 8 bases. CDR1 is SGHAT, CDR2 FQNNGV, per germline. This CDR3 is built from 16 residues. The CDR3 region is CASSLLGGQGAGTQYF. The CDR3 region has the DNA TGTGCCAGCAGCTTATTGGGAGGACAGGGGGCTGGTACGCAGTATTTT.

The chain joins TRBV6-2 or TRBV6-3 to TRBJ1-6; tentatively, D is TRBD1 (6 bases). Germline CDR1 is MNHEY and CDR2 is SVGEGT. Trimming took 6 bases from V and 10 from J, leaving 19 bases between them. The CDR3 sequence is 15 residues long. CDR3 coding DNA: TGTGCCAGCAGCCCACAGGGCCGCTCAAGGTCACCCCTCCACTTT. Its protein is CASSPQGRSRSPLHF.

This chain joins TRBV27 and TRBJ2-7; 9 nucleotides match TRBD1. Germline trimming cut 4 bases from V and 6 bases from J; bases unmatched to any gene: 16. CDR3 length equals 17 residues. Germline lookup yields CDR1 MNHEY and CDR2 SMNVEV (reference sequence). CDR3 coding DNA: TGTGCCAGCAGTTCAGAGGGCGCAGGACAGGGGCCTAGCGAGCAGTACTTC. This translates into CASSSEGAGQGPSEQYF.

This clone has more than one count but fewer than ten. V and J are TRBV6-1 and TRBJ2-5; D ambiguous. Germline CDR1 reads MNHNS; CDR2 reads SASEGT. The CDR3 is made up of 11 amino acids. The V gene lost 2 bases and the J gene lost 14 bases, with 12 bases spanning the gap. The CDR3 region is CASSENEVPYF. The DNA for the CDR3 is TGTGCCAGCAGTGAAAATGAGGTACCCTACTTC.

The gene calls are TRBV5-5 and TRBJ2-5, with 8 bases that match TRBD2. The ends lost 7 bases at V and 2 bases at J; junction bases unmatched: 16. The CDR3 extends over 17 amino acids. Germline values: CDR1 SGHKS, CDR2 YYEKEE (reference sequence). The CDR3 coding sequence is TGTGCCAGCCAAAACACCGTGCGGGGGGTAAAACAAGAGACCCAGTACTTC. Its translation is CASQNTVRGVKQETQYF.

The gene calls are TRBV6-2 or TRBV6-3 and TRBJ2-7; 9 bases agree with TRBD1. Germline V gene lookup returns CDR1 MNHEY and CDR2 SVGEGT. The CDR3 is 15 amino acids. The junction had 12 bases not matched to a gene; V was cut back by 7 bases and J by 5 bases. CDR3 nucleotide sequence: TGTGCCAGCACCCCTCCCGGGACAGGGTTCCACGAGCAGTACTTC. Residues: CASTPPGTGFHEQYF.

V usage is TRBV18 and J usage is TRBJ2-2; 12 bases line up with TRBD2. The V segment lost 4 bases and the J segment 1 base; nucleotides outside the gene matches: 7. Germline V gene lookup returns CDR1 KGHSH and CDR2 LQKENI. The CDR3 extends over 18 amino acids. CDR3 in amino acids: CASSRRLAGELNTGELFF. The DNA for the CDR3 is TGTGCCAGCTCACGTAGACTAGCGGGGGAACTGAACACCGGGGAGCTGTTTTTT.

The V call is TRBV5-6, the J call TRBJ1-6, with 9 bases matching TRBD1. Germline trimming cut 4 bases from V and 2 bases from J; bases unmatched to any gene: 7. Germline CDR1 and CDR2: SGHDT and YYEEEE. This CDR3 contains 17 residues. The CDR3 here is CASSQLTGGPYNSPLHF. Here the CDR3 DNA reads TGTGCCAGCAGCCAACTGACAGGGGGTCCCTATAATTCACCCCTCCACTTT.

This clone was observed a few times. The chain recombines TRBV7-2 with TRBJ2-3; a weak D match, TRBD2 (6 bases). CDR1 and CDR2 from the germline V gene are SGHTA and FQGNSA. V was pared by 5 bases and J by 0 bases, with 9 bases between. The CDR3 contains 14 residues. The CDR3 spells CASSPGTSTDTQYF. CDR3 in DNA: TGTGCCAGCAGCCCGGGGACTAGCACAGATACGCAGTATTTT.

This clone showed up just once. The rearrangement links TRBV5-6 to TRBJ2-5; possibly TRBD2 for D (5 bases). The CDR3 has 13 amino acids. Germline-derived CDR1 and CDR2 are SGHDT and YYEEEE. Trimming shortened V by 4 bases and J by 7 bases, and 14 bases separated the two germline ends. In DNA, the CDR3 is TGTGCCAGCAGCCTATCCGGGAATCCGACCCAGTACTTC. The encoded protein is CASSLSGNPTQYF.

The chain is built from TRBV5-6 and TRBJ2-7; 9 nucleotides line up with TRBD1. Germline values: CDR1 SGHDT, CDR2 YYEEEE. The CDR3 consists of 15 residues. Trimming took 6 bases from V and 4 from J; bases not matched to a gene: 11. CDR3 sequence reads: CASTPGDRAAYEQYF. CDR3 DNA sequence: TGTGCCAGCACCCCCGGGGACAGGGCCGCGTACGAGCAGTACTTC.

The chain joins TRBV19 to TRBJ2-5; 7 bases line up with TRBD2. Trimming took 6 bases from V and 5 from J; bases not matched to a gene: 12. Germline V gene lookup returns CDR1 LNHDA and CDR2 SQIVND (reference sequence). The CDR3 is 15 amino acids. The CDR3 region is CASRDRDYPFETQYF. The CDR3 bases are TGTGCCAGTAGGGACCGGGACTACCCGTTTGAGACCCAGTACTTC.

This chain connects TRBV4-3 to TRBJ1-2; D is perhaps TRBD1 (6 bases). Germline CDR1 reads LGHNA; CDR2 reads YSLEER. The ends were cut back, 3 bases at V and 4 bases at J, with 21 bases in the middle. There are 17 residues in the CDR3. CDR3 sequence: CASSQDWTVSSSYGYTF. For the CDR3, the DNA is TGCGCCAGCAGCCAGGACTGGACAGTTTCAAGTAGCTATGGCTACACCTTC.

V usage is TRBV11-3 and J usage is TRBJ2-5, with a possible D match to TRBD2 (7 bases). Germline loops: CDR1 SGHNT, CDR2 YENEEA. The CDR3 contains 15 residues. The V end was cut by 3 bases, the J end by 1 base, with 12 bases between. The DNA of the CDR3 is TGTGCCAGCAGCTTGGGCGGGGGCCGCCAAGAGACCCAGTACTTC. Translated, it gives CASSLGGGRQETQYF.

The chain combines TRBV19 with TRBJ1-1, with unresolved D. Deletions cut 4 bases from V and 1 base from J, with 10 bases between. In germline, CDR1 is LNHDA, CDR2 SQIVND (reference sequence). CDR3 length equals 14 residues. CDR3 DNA sequence: TGTGCCAGTAGTAGGTCCAGAACGAACACTGAAGCTTTCTTT. Translating gives CASSRSRTNTEAFF.

This chain joins TRBV30 and TRBJ2-5; D remains unclear. The germline V gene encodes CDR1 GTSNPN and CDR2 SVGIG (reference sequence). The CDR3 runs 12 residues. V was shortened by 7 bases and J by 0 bases, with 9 bases between the two germline ends. CDR3 DNA: TGTGCCTTACGGAGTTACCAAGAGACCCAGTACTTC. Protein: CALRSYQETQYF.

V and J are TRBV5-6 and TRBJ2-7; weak D call: TRBD1 (6 bases). The CDR3 contains 15 residues. Trimming cost V 1 base and J 3 bases, with 14 bases left between them. The germline CDR1 and CDR2 sequences are SGHDT and YYEEEE. CDR3 DNA sequence: TGTGCCAGCAGCTTGCGTGGGACACGAAACTACGAGCAGTACTTC. This encodes CASSLRGTRNYEQYF.

The chain combines TRBV24-1 with TRBJ2-1; maybe TRBD2 (6 bases). Trimming left V 7 bases short and J 4 bases short, with 10 bases between. Germline V lookup: CDR1 KGHDR, CDR2 SFDVKD. CDR3 length: 13 amino acids. The CDR3 loop is CATRGDWYNEQFF. CDR3 in DNA: TGTGCCACCAGAGGGGACTGGTACAATGAGCAGTTCTTC.

The CDR3 sequence is CSVEGGMGRGGNTIYF. CDR3 nucleotide sequence: TGCAGCGTTGAGGGGGGAATGGGGCGCGGCGGAAACACCATATATTTT. The chain is built from TRBV29-1 and TRBJ1-3; D is possibly TRBD1 (5 bases). The CDR3 is made up of 16 amino acids. CDR1 is SQVTM and CDR2 is ANQGSEA in the germline V gene. The V and J ends lost 3 bases and 4 bases respectively, with 19 bases between them. Using reference TRBV29-1 and TRBJ1-3 for the parts outside the CDR3, the full variable domain is SAVISQKPSRDICQRGTSLTIQCQVDSQVTMMFWYRQQPGQSLTLIATANQGSEATYESGFVIDKFPISRPNLTFSTLTVSNMSPEDSSIYLCSVEGGMGRGGNTIYFGEGSWLTVV.

The J gene is TRBJ1-6, the V gene TRBV9, with 7 bases identical to TRBD1. The CDR3 is 16 amino acids. The V gene end was trimmed by 4 bases and the J gene end by 7 bases; junction bases not matched to a gene: 11. Looked up from germline, CDR1 is SGDLS and CDR2 is YYNGEE. In DNA, the CDR3 is TGTGCCAGCAGCTCTACGACAGGGCCAGGGAATTCACCCCTCCACTTT. It is translated as CASSSTTGPGNSPLHF.

The chain joins TRBV9 to TRBJ1-1; 10 nucleotides match TRBD1. The germline V gene has CDR1 SGDLS and CDR2 YYNGEE. The CDR3 has 11 residues. Germline trimming cut 3 bases from V and 10 bases from J; bases unmatched to any gene: 0. CDR3 in DNA: TGTGCCAGCAGCGGGGACAGGGGAGCTTTCTTT. It translates to CASSGDRGAFF.

The chain carries TRBV5-6 and TRBJ1-1; 9 positions agree with TRBD1. The CDR3 runs to 15 residues. The trim removed 0 bases at V and 10 bases at J, leaving 10 bases unmatched. CDR1 SGHDT and CDR2 YYEEEE come from the germline V gene. CDR3 sequence (DNA): TGTGCCAGCAGCTTGGCCCGAGGGACAGGGAGGAGAGCTTTCTTT. It specifies CASSLARGTGRRAFF. The whole variable domain, remainder taken from reference TRBV5-6 and TRBJ1-1, is DAGVTQSPTHLIKTRGQQVTLRCSPKSGHDTVSWYQQALGQGPQFIFQYYEEEERQRGNFPDRFSGHQFPNYSSELNVNALLLGDSALYLCASSLARGTGRRAFFGQGTRLTVV.

The V gene is TRBV7-2, the J gene TRBJ2-1, with D possibly being TRBD1 (7 bases). Germline V CDR1 and CDR2: SGHTA, FQGNSA. Trimming pared 0 bases from V and 4 bases from J, leaving 10 bases between. The CDR3 is made up of 15 amino acids. DNA of the CDR3: TGTGCCAGCAGCTTAGCCCCAGGGGGGTACAATGAGCAGTTCTTC. It codes for CASSLAPGGYNEQFF.

The chain has TRBV3-1 (or the pseudogene TRBV3-2) and TRBJ2-5; the match to TRBD1 covers 7 bases. CDR1 is LGHDT and CDR2 is YNNKEL in the germline V gene (reference sequence). J was trimmed by 1 base and V by 5 bases; bases with no gene match: 10. There are 16 residues in the CDR3. CDR3 in amino acids: CASSDYRGQRQETQYF. The DNA for the CDR3 is TGTGCCAGCAGCGATTACAGGGGACAGCGCCAAGAGACCCAGTACTTC.

This clone was seen just once. The chain is built from TRBV9 and TRBJ2-1; 8 bases align to TRBD2. The germline gives CDR1 SGDLS, CDR2 YYNGEE. The CDR3 loop spans 15 amino acids. The V and J ends lost 4 bases and 9 bases, in that order; junction bases with no gene match: 12. The CDR3 sequence is CASSPQREGLGEQFF. CDR3 DNA sequence: TGTGCCAGCAGCCCCCAACGGGAGGGCCTTGGTGAGCAGTTCTTC. The full variable domain, completed using reference TRBV9 and TRBJ2-1, is DSGVTQTPKHLITATGQRVTLRCSPRSGDLSVYWYQQSLDQGLQFLIQYYNGEERAKGNILERFSAQQFPDLHSELNLSSLELGDSALYFCASSPQREGLGEQFFGPGTRLTVL.

This clone was observed once. The rearrangement joins TRBV29-1 to TRBJ2-7; no firm D call. V was pared by 7 bases and J by 1 base, with 11 bases between. Germline loops: CDR1 SQVTM, CDR2 ANQGSEA. This CDR3 is 12 amino acids long. CDR3 amino acids: CSAREVSYEQYF. CDR3 sequence (DNA): TGCAGCGCCCGAGAAGTTTCCTACGAGCAGTACTTC.

This clone was seen more than once but under ten times. The chain is built from TRBV11-3 and TRBJ2-2, with D possibly being TRBD2 (6 bases). Germline V gene lookup returns CDR1 SGHNT and CDR2 YENEEA. V shed 3 bases and J shed 2 bases, with 13 bases lying between them. The CDR3 is made up of 16 amino acids. The DNA for the CDR3 is TGTGCCAGCAGCTTCCTACCCGGGACTAACACCGGGGAGCTGTTTTTT. The encoded protein is CASSFLPGTNTGELFF.

The chain links TRBV15 to TRBJ1-1, with 9 nucleotides matching TRBD1. The junction had 5 bases not matched to a gene; V was cut back by 3 bases and J by 6 bases. From germline, CDR1 is LNHNV and CDR2 YYDKDF (reference sequence). This CDR3 region has 14 residues. This CDR3 reads CATSRTGGEAEAFF. CDR3 coding DNA: TGTGCCACCAGCAGGACAGGGGGTGAGGCTGAAGCTTTCTTT.

This clone has more than one count but fewer than ten. The chain employs TRBV5-5 and TRBJ1-6; no definite D call. Germline V gene data show CDR1 as SGHKS and CDR2 as YYEKEE (reference sequence). Trimming pared 4 bases from V and 10 bases from J, leaving 9 bases between. The CDR3 length is 12 residues. CDR3 nucleotides: TGTGCCAGCAGCCCGGGTAGCTCACCCCTCCACTTT. It translates to CASSPGSSPLHF.